This TCR beta chain comes out of a study of Graves' ophthalmopathy and Graves' hyperthyroidism. Study information: Peripheral blood was obtained at first diagnosis, ahead of any treatment. Study observations and caveats: Using 13 signatures, a model distinguished ophthalmopathy from stable hyperthyroidism, reaching roughly 90% sensitivity and 81.08% specificity. The model flagged ophthalmopathy progression at more than 70% sensitivity and 72% to 80% specificity.

The CDR3 length is 13 residues. Trimming left V 1 base short and J 3 bases short, with 3 bases between. Germline CDR1 MRHNA, CDR2 SNTAGT. RNA transcripts served as template for amplifying TCR beta CDR3 sequences. First-round RT-PCR with HTBI primers preceded a second-round multiplex PCR. TCRdb re-called the multiplex PCR reads with MiXCR, one entry per CDR3 protein. The sample consists of hundreds of thousands of distinct CDR3 sequences, 21% of them appearing once. About this clonotype: Antigen unknown.

Sequenced: peripheral blood. The clonotype was recovered from a young woman with stable Graves' hyperthyroidism. The rearrangement links TRBV6-4 to TRBJ2-2; D is uncertain. The CDR3 reads CASSDLDTGELFF. The CDR3 DNA is TGTGCCAGCAGTGACTTGGACACCGGGGAGCTGTTTTTT.